This T cell receptor beta chain was captured in a study of blood T cell repertoires in COVID-19. Looking at the study overall: Samples representing acute and convalescent COVID-19 were sourced from the United States, Italy and Spain. T cells, B-cell-depleted T cells, or PBMCs supplied cDNA or gDNA.

The V end was cut by 2 bases, the J end by 10 bases, with 15 bases between. Germline V gene data show CDR1 as SGHTA and CDR2 as FQGNSA. The CDR3 runs to 14 residues. In the study's own analysis: The authors estimated nucleated cell counts from reference gene primer amplification. Profiling relied on immunoSEQ multiplex PCR, and the TCRdb table lists in-frame clones only, not all of them. V and J calls and clone size come straight from that table; D and trimming were deduced from the DNA. The table has tens of thousands of clones, roughly 77% seen once. The sample taken for sequencing was peripheral blood. The origin of this receptor is a man aged 80 or over with active or convalescent COVID-19. The J gene is TRBJ1-5, the V gene TRBV7-2; perhaps TRBD1 as D (5 bases). In DNA, the CDR3 is TGTGCCAGCAGCTTAAAAACAGGTATCAGCCCCCAGCATTTT. Its translation: CASSLKTGISPQHF.